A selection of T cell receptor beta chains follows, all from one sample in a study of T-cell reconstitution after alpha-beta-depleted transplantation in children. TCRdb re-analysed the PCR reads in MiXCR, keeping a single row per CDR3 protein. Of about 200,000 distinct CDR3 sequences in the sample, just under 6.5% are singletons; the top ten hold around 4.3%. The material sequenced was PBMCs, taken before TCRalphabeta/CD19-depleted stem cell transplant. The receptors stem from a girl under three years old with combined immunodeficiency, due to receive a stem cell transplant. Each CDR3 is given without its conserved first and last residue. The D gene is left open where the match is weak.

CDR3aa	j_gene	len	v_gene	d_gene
ASSRGGGAYEQY	TRBJ2-7	12	TRBV4-2	NA
ASSLGAFTRSGDEKLF	TRBJ1-4	16	TRBV5-1	NA
ASSLVRGIGSNQPQH	TRBJ1-5	15	TRBV7-2	NA
AASWRSTEAF	TRBJ1-1	10	TRBV28	NA
SVERSYEQGGDEQY	TRBJ2-7	14	TRBV29-1	NA
ASSLAGGPKTYEQY	TRBJ2-7	14	TRBV5-6	TRBD2
ASSTIPSGGTDTQY	TRBJ2-3	14	TRBV6-1	TRBD2
ATSDLIGTARMGQF	TRBJ2-1	14	TRBV24-1	TRBD1
ASSVAGTTDTQY	TRBJ2-3	12	TRBV9	NA
ASSQILSGGAKNIQY	TRBJ2-4	15	TRBV4-3	TRBD2
STLTGVYGYT	TRBJ1-2	10	TRBV29-1	TRBD1
ASLAGLEQY	TRBJ2-7	9	TRBV2	TRBD2
ASSLGRVANEQF	TRBJ2-1	12	TRBV7-8	NA
ASSYLGLAGGEQY	TRBJ2-7	13	TRBV6-5	TRBD2